The sequence of this TCR beta chain was determined in a study of T cells in Graves' hyperthyroidism and ophthalmopathy. Regions amplified from RNA transcripts were the TCR beta CDR3 regions. HTBI primers were the set used in a first-round RT-PCR of the TCR CDR3. Each CDR3 protein is one row after TCRdb ran MiXCR on the multiplex PCR reads. The data hold around 350,000 distinct CDR3 sequences, with about 19% observed a single time. At least ten counts were recorded for this clonotype. The antigen is undetermined. Hyperthyroidism of Graves' type that showed no ophthalmopathy progression within 18 months was stable. It was 8 to 10 ml of fresh peripheral blood that supplied the PBMCs. Study observations and caveats: The model predicted ophthalmopathy a median roughly six months before onset.

The V and J ends lost 7 bases and 10 bases, in that order; junction bases with no gene match: 5. The CDR3 spans 12 residues. The gene calls are TRBV12-3 or TRBV12-4 and TRBJ1-2, with 11 bases that match TRBD1. The clonotype comes from a woman between 18 and 29 years old with Graves' hyperthyroidism. Sequencing was done on a sample of blood. The CDR3 protein is CASMPGQGDYTF. In DNA, the CDR3 is TGTGCCAGCATGCCGGGACAGGGGGACTACACCTTC.